These 5 T cell receptor beta chains share one sample of origin, sequenced in a study of TIL therapy for anti-PD-1-resistant metastatic lung cancer. This was the immunoSEQ v3 assay. The repertoire was sequenced with immunoSEQ multiplex PCR; TCRdb's copy has only in-frame clones and lacks some. This table holds 8,500 to 9,500 clones, over 60% found once. Time point reported: pre-treatment sample, taken before nivolumab and TIL therapy. Most excised metastases sampled were pleural nodules or supraclavicular lymph nodes. Sequencing used tumor tissue, obtained at baseline. The receptors derive from a person aged 25 to 80 with non-small cell lung cancer.

The chain recombines TRBV11-2 with TRBJ2-3, with 7 bases that match TRBD2. V gave up 5 bases and J gave up 3 bases; unmatched junction bases: 5. This CDR3 spans 14 amino acids. Germline V gene data show CDR1 as SGHAT and CDR2 as FQNNGV. CDR3 sequence (DNA): TGTGCCAGCAGCCCGGGACTATTTACAGATACGCAGTATTTT. This gives the protein CASSPGLFTDTQYF.

The chain couples TRBV7-9 to TRBJ2-3, with D perhaps TRBD1 or TRBD2 (5 bases each). The CDR3 contains 13 residues. V was cut by 5 bases and J by 4 bases, with 10 bases left in between. CDR1 is SEHNR and CDR2 is FQNEAQ in the germline V gene (reference sequence). The CDR3 region has the DNA TGTGCCAGCAGCCCCGGGACGGCAGATACGCAGTATTTT. Residues: CASSPGTADTQYF.

There are a few counts of this clone. This chain links TRBV6-5 with TRBJ2-7; 9 bases agree with TRBD2. CDR1 is MNHEY, CDR2 SVGAGI, per germline. V shed 6 bases and J 6 bases; nucleotides not matched to a gene: 12. The CDR3 contains 15 residues. The CDR3 DNA is TGTGCCAGCAGCCGCGGGGGGGTAGCGGTCGGCGAGCAGTACTTC. Protein product: CASSRGGVAVGEQYF.

The V and J genes are TRBV29-1 and TRBJ2-3, with D possibly being TRBD2 (5 bases). Germline values: CDR1 SQVTM, CDR2 ANQGSEA. V was pared by 5 bases and J by 4 bases, with 16 bases between. The CDR3 contains 14 residues. The CDR3 loop reads CSVTRGEVADTQYF. Here the CDR3 DNA reads TGCAGCGTTACTAGAGGTGAGGTAGCAGATACGCAGTATTTT.

The chain is built from TRBV29-1 and TRBJ2-7, with D unresolved. The ends were cut back, 6 bases at V and 7 bases at J, with 13 bases in the middle. The germline gives CDR1 SQVTM, CDR2 ANQGSEA. CDR3 size: 11 residues. CDR3 in DNA: TGCAGCGTCGTGGACCCTTCTGAGCAGTACTTC. As protein: CSVVDPSEQYF.